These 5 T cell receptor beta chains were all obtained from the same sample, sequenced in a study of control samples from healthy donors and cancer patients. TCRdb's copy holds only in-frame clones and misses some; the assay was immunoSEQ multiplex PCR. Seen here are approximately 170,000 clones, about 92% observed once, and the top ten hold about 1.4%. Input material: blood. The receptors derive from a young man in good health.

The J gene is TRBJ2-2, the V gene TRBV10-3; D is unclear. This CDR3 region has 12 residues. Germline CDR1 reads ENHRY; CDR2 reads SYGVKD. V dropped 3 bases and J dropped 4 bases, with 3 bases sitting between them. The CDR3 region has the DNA TGTGCCATCAGTGACCTCACCGGGGAGCTGTTTTTT. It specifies CAISDLTGELFF.

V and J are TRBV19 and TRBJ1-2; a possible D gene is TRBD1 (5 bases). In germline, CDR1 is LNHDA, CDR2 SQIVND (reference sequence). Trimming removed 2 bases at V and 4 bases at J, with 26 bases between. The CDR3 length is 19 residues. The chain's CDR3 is CASSIIGPAGFGAGYGYTF. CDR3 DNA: TGTGCCAGTAGTATAATCGGGCCGGCCGGGTTTGGGGCTGGCTATGGCTACACCTTC.

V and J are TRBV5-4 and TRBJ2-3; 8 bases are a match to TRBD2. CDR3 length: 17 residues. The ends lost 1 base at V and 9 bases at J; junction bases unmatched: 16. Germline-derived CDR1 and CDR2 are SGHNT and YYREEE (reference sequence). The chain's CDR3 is CASSLLGLAVFEETQYF. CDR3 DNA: TGTGCCAGCAGCTTGCTTGGACTAGCCGTTTTCGAGGAAACGCAGTATTTT.

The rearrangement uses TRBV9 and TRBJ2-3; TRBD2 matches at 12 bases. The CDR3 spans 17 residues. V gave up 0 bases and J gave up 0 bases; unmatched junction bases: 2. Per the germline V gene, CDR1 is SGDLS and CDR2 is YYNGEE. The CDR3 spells CASSVATSGGSTDTQYF. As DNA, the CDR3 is TGTGCCAGCAGCGTAGCCACTAGCGGGGGGAGCACAGATACGCAGTATTTT.

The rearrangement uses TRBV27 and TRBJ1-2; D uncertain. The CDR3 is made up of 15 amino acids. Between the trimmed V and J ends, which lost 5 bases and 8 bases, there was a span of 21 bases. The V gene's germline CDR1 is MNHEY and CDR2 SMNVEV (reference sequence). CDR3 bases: TGTGCCAGCAGTCCTAAACTAGGAGGGTTTAGGGGCTACACCTTC. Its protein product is CASSPKLGGFRGYTF.